This paragraph covers one TCR beta chain sequence. This entry comes from a study of OX40 agonist ivuxolimab in advanced cancers. For the study at large: Prior therapy, whether anti-PD-1, anti-PD-L1 or anti-CTLA-4, was allowed, and approximately 40% had some.

From germline, CDR1 is LNHDA and CDR2 SQIVND (reference sequence). Trimming cost V 6 bases and J 11 bases; bases outside gene matches: 10. The CDR3 consists of 13 residues. Profiling relied on immunoSEQ multiplex PCR, and the TCRdb table lists in-frame clones only, not all of them. The top ten clones hold around 2% of a sample with about 70,000 clones, roughly 88% of them seen once. This TCR was sampled from an adult with an advanced solid tumor such as melanoma, head and neck, liver or kidney cancer. This specimen was CD4+ or CD8+ T cells sorted from blood, taken in a trial of the OX40 agonist ivuxolimab. V gene TRBV19 combines with J gene TRBJ2-3; 8 nucleotides agree with TRBD1. CDR3: CASSRTGLQGQYF. In DNA, the CDR3 is TGTGCCAGTAGCCGGACAGGGCTGCAAGGGCAGTATTTT.